A selection of T cell receptor beta chains follows, all from one sample in a study of blood T cell repertoires in COVID-19. Generated by immunoSEQ multiplex PCR, the TCRdb table keeps only in-frame clones and is missing some. The repertoire consists of about 220,000 clones, with more than 75% occurring once and the leading ten covering approximately 5.2%. Sequenced input: peripheral blood. Receptors originate from a woman between 70 and 85 years old with COVID-19, enrolled during active disease. The CDR3 runs from the conserved cysteine through the conserved F or W. A D gene is named only where the DNA matches it firmly. Some rows have no size entry. The others give once, few or many, or a class for an expanded clone.

cdr3_length j_call clone_size v_call d_call cdr3_nt cdr3_aa
13 TRBJ2-7 - TRBV6-5 TRBD2 TGTGCCAGCAGTCGCGGGACTAGCGACGAGCAGTACTTC CASSRGTSDEQYF
16 TRBJ2-1 few TRBV7-9 TRBD2 TGTGCCAGCAGCCACGCGGAAGGCGGGAGCTACAATGAGCAGTTCTTC CASSHAEGGSYNEQFF
13 TRBJ2-5 once TRBV6-5 - TGTGCCAGCAGATTAGATACGGGGGAGACCCAGTACTTC CASRLDTGETQYF
14 TRBJ1-4 - TRBV28 - TGTGCCAGCAGTATCAGGTTCCCCTTAGAAAAACTGTTTTTT CASSIRFPLEKLFF
15 TRBJ2-2 - TRBV5-5 TRBD1 TGTGCCAGCAGCCAGACAGGGGCCGGCACCGGGGAGCTGTTTTTT CASSQTGAGTGELFF
11 TRBJ2-1 - TRBV7-6 - TGTGCCAGCAGCCTGCTAACCGAGCAGTTCTTC CASSLLTEQFF
14 TRBJ1-1 - TRBV9 - TGTGCCAGCAGCGATAACCCGACGGGCACTGAAGCTTTCTTT CASSDNPTGTEAFF
14 TRBJ2-7 many TRBV30 TRBD1 TGTGCCTGTACAGGAGGACAGGGACGCTACGAGCAGTACTTC CACTGGQGRYEQYF
20 TRBJ2-7 once TRBV24-1 TRBD1 TGTGCCACCAGCCGCATCAGACAGGGTTGTAGGGTAGGAGTCTCCTACGAGCAGTACTTC CATSRIRQGCRVGVSYEQYF
15 TRBJ2-3 - TRBV7-2 - TGTGCCAGCAGCCCGGGGACACGGAACACAGATACGCAGTATTTT CASSPGTRNTDTQYF
17 TRBJ2-3 once TRBV3-1/TRBV3-2 - TGTGCCAGCAGCCTTAAACGGATTTACCTTCGGGCAGATACGCAGTATTTT CASSLKRIYLRADTQYF
16 TRBJ2-2 - TRBV7-2 TRBD2 TGTGCCAGCAGCTTACTCGGGACTAGCGGGAGCGGGGAGCTGTTTTTT CASSLLGTSGSGELFF
16 TRBJ2-7 - TRBV24-1 TRBD1 TGTGCCACCAGTGATGCAGGGGGCATAAACGCCTACGAGCAGTACTTC CATSDAGGINAYEQYF
13 TRBJ1-1 - TRBV11-3 - TGTGCCAGCAGCTTAGTCGGAGGGTCTGAAGCTTTCTTT CASSLVGGSEAFF
11 TRBJ2-7 - TRBV3-1/TRBV3-2 - TGTGCCAGCAGCCAACTCCACGAGCAGTACTTC CASSQLHEQYF
15 TRBJ1-4 - TRBV5-4 - TGTGCCAGCAGCTTGGGTGGCACCGTGAATGAAAAACTGTTTTTT CASSLGGTVNEKLFF
14 TRBJ1-1 - TRBV5-6 - TGTGCCAGCAGCTTTATACGGGGAAGGACTGAAGCTTTCTTT CASSFIRGRTEAFF
13 TRBJ2-1 many TRBV7-8 TRBD2 TGTGCCAGCAGCTGGACTAGCATCGGTGAGCAGTTCTTC CASSWTSIGEQFF
15 TRBJ1-2 once TRBV10-3 - TGTGCCATCAGTGAGTCGGGCCAGCAGTATGAAGGCTACACCTTC CAISESGQQYEGYTF
14 TRBJ2-1 few TRBV3-1/TRBV3-2 TRBD2 TGTGCCAGCTCACTAGCGGGAGGGCAGAATGAGCAGTTCTTC CASSLAGGQNEQFF
14 TRBJ2-1 - TRBV5-1 - TGCGCCAGCAGCCGGTCCCTCGGCCAGGATGAGCAGTTCTTC CASSRSLGQDEQFF
17 TRBJ1-1 - TRBV13 TRBD1 TGTGCCAGCAGCTTAGGCGGAGGGACAGGCTGGAAGACTGAAGCTTTCTTT CASSLGGGTGWKTEAFF
13 TRBJ1-2 - TRBV6-5 TRBD1 TGTGCCAGCAGACAGGGGCTGGCCTATGGCTACACCTTC CASRQGLAYGYTF
16 TRBJ1-3 - TRBV27 - TGTGCCAGCACCAAACTGGGGAGGGACTCTGGAAACACCATATATTTT CASTKLGRDSGNTIYF
15 TRBJ1-3 - TRBV19 - TGTGCCAGTAGTACCAGACTTTACTCTGGAAACACCATATATTTT CASSTRLYSGNTIYF
14 TRBJ1-5 few TRBV27 - TGTGCCAGCAGTTTAATGGCAGGCAATCAGCCCCAGCATTTT CASSLMAGNQPQHF